This T cell receptor beta chain was identified during a study of regulatory T cells in long-lasting Graves disease. Described time point: persistent/refractory GD, antithyroid drugs over 5 years with positive TRAb. PBMC RNA was the source of the TCR library. CDR3-region Arm-PCR and iRepertoire HTBI primers produced the TCR beta libraries. TCRdb reanalysed the multiplex PCR reads using MiXCR and keeps one entry per CDR3 protein. The sample includes about half a million distinct CDR3 sequences, 22% seen only once; the top ten take 10% to 15%. This clonotype was seen a handful of times. This receptor was taken from a female donor with Graves disease. The specimen comprised peripheral blood mononuclear cells (PBMCs), sampled when the disease was refractory, from a patient treated with antithyroid drugs.

CDR3 in amino acids: CASRSTEAFF. The CDR3 bases are TGTGCCAGCAGATCTACTGAAGCTTTCTTT. The J gene is TRBJ1-1, the V gene TRBV12-3 or TRBV12-4; D is unclear. This CDR3 comprises 10 residues. V lost 6 bases to trimming and J lost 5 bases, with 4 bases between them.